The 15 T cell receptor beta chains below come from one sample, sequenced in a study of cytomegalovirus exposure and HLA in healthy donors. The table came from immunoSEQ multiplex PCR; TCRdb's copy has only in-frame clones and leaves some out. The data contain around 190,000 clones, roughly 86% of them singletons. The sample taken for sequencing was PBMCs. The receptor set was obtained from a woman aged 18-29 years in good health and CMV-seronegative.

This chain uses TRBV7-8 with TRBJ1-3; TRBD1 matches 8 bases. The J segment lost 4 bases and the V segment lost 4 bases, leaving 3 bases of the junction unmatched. Germline V gene sequence: CDR1 SGHVS, CDR2 FQNEAQ. This CDR3 has 14 amino acids. The CDR3 nucleotides read TGTGCCAGCAGCTCGACAGGGGCGGGAAACACCATATATTTT. As protein: CASSSTGAGNTIYF.

V is TRBV13 and J is TRBJ1-4; 7 bases are shared with TRBD1. This CDR3 has 18 amino acids. Germline loops: CDR1 PRHDT, CDR2 FYEKMQ (reference sequence). With V trimmed by 0 bases and J by 5 bases, 12 bases remained unmatched. Written as DNA, the CDR3 is TGTGCCAGCAGCTTAGGGTCCGGGACAGTGGGATTCAATGAAAAACTGTTTTTT. Its protein product is CASSLGSGTVGFNEKLFF.

This chain links TRBV30 with TRBJ2-4; unclear D gene. The germline CDR1 and CDR2 sequences are GTSNPN and SVGIG (reference sequence). The CDR3 runs 15 residues. Trimming pared 2 bases from V and 0 bases from J, leaving 11 bases between. The CDR3 sequence: CAWSPPLLAKNIQYF. CDR3 bases: TGTGCCTGGAGTCCTCCGCTATTAGCCAAAAACATTCAGTACTTC.

This rearrangement joins TRBV6-1 to TRBJ1-3, with D maybe TRBD1 (5 bases). Germline V gives CDR1 MNHNS, CDR2 SASEGT. The CDR3 consists of 16 residues. Trimming took off 2 bases at V and 0 bases at J, with 11 bases between the two ends. The CDR3 is CASSERLRGSGNTIYF. The DNA for the CDR3 is TGTGCCAGCAGTGAACGATTAAGGGGCTCTGGAAACACCATATATTTT.

The chain combines TRBV11-2 with TRBJ2-7, with D possibly being TRBD2 (6 bases). Trimming took 2 bases from V and 1 from J, leaving 9 bases between them. CDR3 length: 14 residues. Germline CDR1 is SGHAT and CDR2 is FQNNGV. The CDR3 spells CASSLIGTSYEQYF. CDR3 DNA: TGTGCCAGCAGCTTAATTGGGACTTCCTACGAGCAGTACTTC.

There are a few counts of this clone. V usage is TRBV7-2 and J usage is TRBJ2-1; D perhaps matches TRBD2 (6 bases). Germline-derived CDR1 and CDR2 are SGHTA and FQGNSA. V was shortened by 4 bases and J by 9 bases, with 16 bases between the two germline ends. CDR3 size: 14 residues. In DNA form, the CDR3 reads TGTGCCAGCAGCTCCGGGGGAGCGGTACGTGAGCAGTTCTTC. Its translation: CASSSGGAVREQFF.

The chain combines TRBV30 with TRBJ1-5; 7 positions match TRBD1. V lost 2 bases to trimming and J lost 1 base; unmatched junction nucleotides: 11. The CDR3 has 17 residues. The germline CDR1 and CDR2 sequences are GTSNPN and SVGIG (reference sequence). CDR3 coding DNA: TGTGCCTGGAGTCCCGTAACAGGGGTCGGGAGCAATCAGCCCCAGCATTTT. Its protein product is CAWSPVTGVGSNQPQHF.

The chain couples TRBV9 to TRBJ2-7; 10 bases agree with TRBD2. Germline assignment: CDR1 SGDLS and CDR2 YYNGEE. V lost 4 bases, J lost 3 bases, and 16 bases stayed unmatched. The CDR3 consists of 18 residues. The CDR3 bases are TGTGCCAGCAGCCGAGAGAGGGGACGACTAGCGGGTAACTACGAGCAGTACTTC. It codes for CASSRERGRLAGNYEQYF.

This chain joins TRBV30 and TRBJ1-4; 7 bases align to TRBD1. Unmatched junction bases numbered 6, after V lost 3 bases and J lost 2 bases. Germline loops: CDR1 GTSNPN, CDR2 SVGIG (reference sequence). CDR3 length: 15 residues. The CDR3 sequence: CAWSTIGGTNEKLFF. For the CDR3, the DNA is TGTGCCTGGAGCACAATAGGGGGCACTAATGAAAAACTGTTTTTT.

The V gene is TRBV7-9, the J gene TRBJ1-2, with a possible D match to TRBD1 (5 bases). This CDR3 is built from 13 residues. V dropped 0 bases and J dropped 8 bases, with 10 bases sitting between them. Germline-derived CDR1 and CDR2 are SEHNR and FQNEAQ (reference sequence). The CDR3 DNA is TGTGCCAGCAGCTTAGCAGGGGCTCACGGCTACACCTTC. Translating it yields CASSLAGAHGYTF.

This clone has only one observation. The chain links TRBV7-2 to TRBJ2-7; maybe TRBD1 (6 bases). This CDR3 is 15 amino acids long. The germline V gene has CDR1 SGHTA and CDR2 FQGNSA. The germline V and J ends were trimmed by 0 bases and 6 bases, with 15 bases remaining between them. The CDR3 DNA is TGTGCCAGCAGCTTAGCGGGGGCCGCCAGGATCGAGCAGTACTTC. As protein: CASSLAGAARIEQYF.

The chain joins TRBV18 to TRBJ2-5; D gene uncertain. The CDR3 is 11 residues long. In germline, CDR1 is KGHSH, CDR2 LQKENI. The V end was cut by 2 bases, the J end by 5 bases, with 3 bases between. The CDR3 sequence is CASSPAETQYF. Written as DNA, the CDR3 is TGTGCCAGCTCACCAGCGGAGACCCAGTACTTC.

This clone was detected only once. V is TRBV6-5 and J is TRBJ1-1, with 7 bases matching TRBD1. Unmatched junction bases numbered 7, after V lost 7 bases and J lost 11 bases. This CDR3 is 11 amino acids long. Per the germline V gene, CDR1 is MNHEY and CDR2 is SVGAGI. Here the CDR3 reads CASTRQGRAFF. For the CDR3, the DNA is TGTGCCAGCACCCGACAGGGACGGGCTTTCTTT.

This chain joins TRBV6-6 and TRBJ1-5, with 8 bases that match TRBD1. CDR1 and CDR2 (germline): MNHNY, SVGAGI (reference sequence). The length of the CDR3 is 14 residues. V shed 6 bases and J 7 bases; nucleotides not matched to a gene: 8. CDR3 coding DNA: TGTGCCAGCAGCTTACAGGGGGGCGGGCAGCCCCAGCATTTT. Translating it yields CASSLQGGGQPQHF.

The rearrangement uses TRBV5-8 and TRBJ1-5; D possibly corresponds to TRBD1 (5 bases). This CDR3 has 15 amino acids. Germline CDR1 SGHTS, CDR2 YDEGEE. The V gene lost 0 bases and the J gene lost 3 bases, with 10 bases spanning the gap. The CDR3 sequence is CASSLVQGFNQPQHF. The CDR3 bases are TGTGCCAGCAGCTTGGTCCAGGGCTTCAATCAGCCCCAGCATTTT.